This T cell receptor (beta chain) was recorded in a study of T cell changes during pregnancy in multiple sclerosis. The J segment lost 6 bases and the V segment lost 5 bases, leaving 13 bases of the junction unmatched. The CDR3 runs 17 residues. In germline, CDR1 is SEHNR, CDR2 FQNEAQ (reference sequence). The method was immunoSEQ multiplex PCR; TCRdb's version includes in-frame clones alone and lacks a portion of them. The sample has about 110,000 clones, 92% seen once. Sequencing used peripheral blood, obtained in the third trimester of pregnancy. This TCR derives from a female donor with multiple sclerosis, enrolled in a pregnancy study. J is TRBJ2-1 and V is TRBV7-9; TRBD1 matches 10 bases. Here the CDR3 DNA reads TGTGCCAGCAGCCTGAACCGGGACAGGGGTATTTTCAATGAGCAGTTCTTC. This gives the protein CASSLNRDRGIFNEQFF.